The TCR beta chain described here comes from a study of identical twins. Healthy Caucasians provided all donations. In this sample, this clonotype turned up once. Its antigen is still unknown. Addition of a universal primer site occurred through template switching, and cDNA carried unique molecular identifiers. A single record per CDR3 protein comes from TCRdb applying MiXCR to the 5' RACE reads. The top ten hold about 0.27% of the sample, which has more than 1.5 million distinct CDR3 sequences, around 33% seen once. CDR3 length equals 14 residues. V lost 6 bases to trimming and J lost 2 bases, with 17 bases between them. Germline-derived CDR1 and CDR2 are DFQATT and SNEGSKA (reference sequence). Findings and limits, study-wide: Conclusions were drawn cross-sectionally by statistical analysis, without following the same donors. Because invariant MAIT and iNKT cells could be present, zero-insertion analyses could be partly confounded.

J is TRBJ2-7 and V is TRBV20-1; D may be TRBD1 (8 bases). Sequencing was done on a sample of cord blood. The receptor's source is a newborn girl in good health. The CDR3 loop is CSAKQGGATYEQYF. CDR3 nucleotide sequence: TGCAGTGCCAAACAGGGGGGGGCGACCTACGAGCAGTACTTC.